One and the same sample provided the 25 T cell receptor beta chains below, sequenced in a study of a mutant IDH1 vaccine in newly diagnosed glioma. The time point was: baseline, week 1 (first vaccination visit). Treatment defined: pre-vaccination baseline after standard-of-care therapy. Assay: immunoSEQ multiplex PCR; the TCRdb copy retains only in-frame clones and omits some. The table has 99,000 or so clones, about 90% seen once. Sequences were derived from PBMCs, sampled from a glioma patient treated with radiotherapy, temozolomide or both. The receptor source for this set is a woman aged 45-65 years with glioma.

The chain is built from TRBV5-1 and TRBJ1-1; 8 nucleotides agree with TRBD1. Germline V gives CDR1 SGHRS, CDR2 YFSETQ. Trimming removed 2 bases from V and 2 bases from J; junction bases left unmatched: 2. The CDR3 has 14 amino acids. The CDR3 loop reads CASSFDRGNTEAFF. The CDR3 DNA reads TGCGCCAGCAGCTTCGACAGGGGTAACACTGAAGCTTTCTTT.

This clone was recorded once. V and J are TRBV7-9 and TRBJ1-1; 7 bases match TRBD1. The germline V gene has CDR1 SEHNR and CDR2 FQNEAQ (reference sequence). This CDR3 contains 13 residues. The trim removed 5 bases at V and 8 bases at J, leaving 8 bases unmatched. CDR3 in DNA: TGTGCCAGCAGCCCGACAGGGCTCAGCGAAGCTTTCTTT. Protein: CASSPTGLSEAFF.

The chain uses TRBV14 and TRBJ2-5; D possibly uses TRBD1 or TRBD2 (5 bases each). CDR1 is SGHDN, CDR2 FVKESK, per germline. This CDR3 spans 12 amino acids. V dropped 4 bases and J dropped 11 bases, with 14 bases sitting between them. The CDR3 sequence is CASSRAGWEQYF. Here the CDR3 DNA reads TGTGCCAGCAGCCGGGCAGGGTGGGAGCAGTACTTC.

The rearrangement links TRBV7-3 to TRBJ2-7; TRBD2 aligns across 9 bases. J gave up 5 bases and V 1 base, and 12 bases lay outside the gene matches. This CDR3 contains 17 residues. Per the germline V gene, CDR1 is SGHTA and CDR2 is FQGTGA. Here the CDR3 DNA reads TGTGCCAGCAGCTTAAAGACTAGCGGCGAGTATATCCACGAGCAGTACTTC. Translating it yields CASSLKTSGEYIHEQYF.

This chain links TRBV29-1 with TRBJ1-3; D is uncertain. Germline V lookup: CDR1 SQVTM, CDR2 ANQGSEA. The V gene lost 4 bases and the J gene lost 4 bases, with 5 bases spanning the gap. The CDR3 length is 11 residues. This CDR3 is CSVGEGNTIYF. The CDR3 DNA follows: TGCAGCGTTGGGGAGGGAAACACCATATATTTT.

The count of this clone is one. This chain connects TRBV18 to TRBJ1-4; maybe TRBD1 (5 bases). The CDR3 totals 16 residues. Trimming took 5 bases from V and 8 from J, leaving 21 bases between them. The germline CDR1 and CDR2 sequences are KGHSH and LQKENI. CDR3 coding DNA: TGTGCCAGCTCAGCCTCCGGGACGGAAACCTCGGAAAAACTGTTTTTT. Protein sequence: CASSASGTETSEKLFF.

J is TRBJ2-7 and V is TRBV27; TRBD1 might be the D (5 bases). This CDR3 contains 15 residues. Trimming shortened V by 2 bases and J by 3 bases, and 14 bases separated the two germline ends. Germline CDR1 MNHEY, CDR2 SMNVEV (reference sequence). The CDR3 coding sequence is TGTGCCAGCAGTTTAACCGGACAAGGTTACTACGAGCAGTACTTC. Its translation is CASSLTGQGYYEQYF.

This clone appeared once. V usage is TRBV7-3 and J usage is TRBJ2-7, with D tentatively TRBD2 (5 bases). Germline loops: CDR1 SGHTA, CDR2 FQGTGA. The CDR3 totals 14 residues. Trimming took 1 base from V and 2 from J, leaving 9 bases between them. CDR3 protein: CASSLIAGPYEQYF. DNA for the CDR3: TGTGCCAGCAGCTTAATTGCGGGCCCCTACGAGCAGTACTTC.

The CDR3 nucleotides are TGCGCCAGCAGTGAAGACAGCCCCACTGAAGCTTTCTTT. It yields the protein CASSEDSPTEAFF. The chain employs TRBV10-1 and TRBJ1-1; D is possibly TRBD1 (5 bases). CDR3 length equals 13 residues. V was shortened by 3 bases and J by 4 bases, with 9 bases between the two germline ends. Germline lookup yields CDR1 WNHNN and CDR2 SYGVQD (reference sequence).

This clone has only one observation. The rearrangement uses TRBV9 and TRBJ2-5, with D perhaps TRBD2 (6 bases). Germline CDR1 is SGDLS and CDR2 is YYNGEE. This CDR3 is built from 17 residues. V lost 1 base to trimming and J lost 4 bases, with 20 bases between them. The DNA of the CDR3 is TGTGCCAGCAGCGTATCAGGAGGGTGGGGTTCCCCAGAGACCCAGTACTTC. Protein sequence: CASSVSGGWGSPETQYF.

This sequence joins TRBV4-2 and TRBJ2-5; D uncertain. Trimming removed 0 bases at V and 5 bases at J, with 1 base between. Germline loops: CDR1 LGHNA, CDR2 YNFKEQ. The CDR3 runs to 11 residues. The CDR3 loop is CASSQEETQYF. In DNA form, the CDR3 reads TGTGCCAGCAGCCAAGAGGAGACCCAGTACTTC.

This clone was seen just once. This sequence joins TRBV14 and TRBJ1-2; D uncertain. The ends were cut back, 2 bases at V and 1 base at J, with 11 bases in the middle. The V gene's germline CDR1 is SGHDN and CDR2 FVKESK. This CDR3 has 15 residues. The CDR3 protein is CASSQMSLGNYGYTF. The CDR3 DNA is TGTGCCAGCAGCCAAATGTCTCTCGGTAACTATGGCTACACCTTC.

There are a few counts of this clone. The chain combines TRBV6-5 with TRBJ1-1; 7 bases are shared with TRBD1. The length of the CDR3 is 15 residues. The J segment lost 0 bases and the V segment lost 5 bases, leaving 6 bases of the junction unmatched. Looked up from germline, CDR1 is MNHEY and CDR2 is SVGAGI. CDR3 amino acids: CASSTQGPMNTEAFF. The CDR3 bases are TGTGCCAGCAGTACACAGGGGCCGATGAACACTGAAGCTTTCTTT.

The V and J genes are TRBV2 and TRBJ2-5; 8 bases line up with TRBD1. Near its end, the DNA agrees better with TRBJ2-7, so the J call may be wrong. CDR1 is SNHLY and CDR2 is FYNNEI in the germline V gene. The CDR3 has 12 residues. The CDR3 region has the DNA TGTGCCACCGGGACAGGAACGTACGAGCAGTACTTC. Protein sequence: CATGTGTYEQYF.

The chain recombines TRBV4-2 with TRBJ2-7; tentatively, D is TRBD1 (6 bases). Trimming removed 1 base at V and 4 bases at J, with 11 bases between. Germline V gene sequence: CDR1 LGHNA, CDR2 YNFKEQ. The CDR3 runs to 14 residues. For the CDR3, the DNA is TGTGCCAGCAGCCAAGCCGCAGGGGAATACGAGCAGTACTTC. It yields the protein CASSQAAGEYEQYF.

The chain has TRBV19 and TRBJ1-6; D gene unclear. The CDR3 contains 16 residues. Trimming cost V 2 bases and J 6 bases, with 14 bases left between them. Looked up from germline, CDR1 is LNHDA and CDR2 is SQIVND (reference sequence). The CDR3 is CASSISLGSGNSPLHF. In nucleotides, the CDR3 is TGTGCCAGTAGTATATCTCTCGGCTCGGGTAATTCACCCCTCCACTTT.

This clone has a handful of counts. The gene calls are TRBV11-3 and TRBJ2-3; TRBD2 aligns across 8 bases. The CDR3 is 16 residues long. The V gene end was trimmed by 5 bases and the J gene end by 4 bases; junction bases not matched to a gene: 11. The germline V gene encodes CDR1 SGHNT and CDR2 YENEEA. Here the CDR3 DNA reads TGTGCCAGCAGCCCGGGCGGGGCGGGAGGTTCAGATACGCAGTATTTT. Its translation is CASSPGGAGGSDTQYF.

The chain has TRBV29-1 and TRBJ2-1; D call uncertain. This CDR3 comprises 13 residues. V shed 7 bases and J shed 1 base, with 11 bases lying between them. Looked up from germline, CDR1 is SQVTM and CDR2 is ANQGSEA. The CDR3: CSAHRGSYNEQFF. The DNA for the CDR3 is TGCAGCGCGCACAGAGGTTCCTACAATGAGCAGTTCTTC.

The gene calls are TRBV5-1 and TRBJ2-5; 9 bases are shared with TRBD1. Germline CDR1 and CDR2: SGHRS and YFSETQ. This CDR3 comprises 16 residues. The V and J ends lost 0 bases and 4 bases, in that order; junction bases with no gene match: 7. CDR3 DNA: TGCGCCAGCAGCTTGGAGGACAGGGGAGGTTTAGAGACCCAGTACTTC. This gives the protein CASSLEDRGGLETQYF.

The V call is TRBV28, the J call TRBJ1-1; D remains unclear. Germline CDR1 is MDHEN and CDR2 is SYDVKM. Trimming shortened V by 2 bases and J by 1 base, and 8 bases separated the two germline ends. This CDR3 region has 14 residues. CDR3 sequence reads: CASSLGGPNTEAFF. CDR3 DNA sequence: TGTGCCAGCAGTTTAGGAGGACCGAACACTGAAGCTTTCTTT.

J is TRBJ1-3 and V is TRBV25-1, with D perhaps TRBD1 (5 bases). CDR1 MGHDK and CDR2 SYGVNS come from the germline V gene. V was trimmed by 5 bases and J by 0 bases, leaving 8 bases between them. This CDR3 has 14 amino acids. In DNA, the CDR3 is TGTGCCAGCAGTAACAGGCCCTCTGGAAACACCATATATTTT. Residues: CASSNRPSGNTIYF.

The chain joins TRBV5-6 to TRBJ1-6, with TRBD1 matching over 7 bases. Germline V gene data show CDR1 as SGHDT and CDR2 as YYEEEE. V shed 2 bases and J 7 bases; nucleotides not matched to a gene: 12. CDR3 length: 17 amino acids. DNA of the CDR3: TGTGCCAGCAGCTTATTTAGGGGGACAGATAACAATTCACCCCTCCACTTT. This codes for CASSLFRGTDNNSPLHF.

As DNA, the CDR3 is TGTGCCAGCAGTGAAAAGGGGTACTATGGCTACACCTTC. Protein sequence: CASSEKGYYGYTF. The J gene is TRBJ1-2, the V gene TRBV2; D might be TRBD1 (5 bases). The CDR3 totals 13 residues. V lost 2 bases and J lost 3, with 7 bases in between. The germline CDR1 and CDR2 sequences are SNHLY and FYNNEI.

This clone was picked up one time. This sequence joins TRBV9 and TRBJ2-6, with 8 bases matching TRBD1. This CDR3 is 15 amino acids long. Trimming cost V 3 bases and J 7 bases; bases outside gene matches: 6. The V gene's germline CDR1 is SGDLS and CDR2 YYNGEE. The CDR3, as DNA: TGTGCCAGCAGCGCCAACAGGGGGACTGCCAACGTCCTGACTTTC. Its protein product is CASSANRGTANVLTF.

CDR3 region: CSVEDPGTGVGYTF. In DNA form, the CDR3 reads TGCAGCGTTGAAGATCCCGGGACAGGGGTAGGCTACACCTTC. V usage is TRBV29-1 and J usage is TRBJ1-2, with TRBD1 identical over 10 bases. Germline V gives CDR1 SQVTM, CDR2 ANQGSEA. Trimming at V came to 0 bases and at J to 8 bases, leaving 6 bases not matched to a gene. CDR3 length equals 14 residues.